This T cell receptor beta chain emerged from a study of cytomegalovirus exposure and HLA in healthy donors. About the study: Of the donors genotyped, about 390 in all, 75% to 85% fell in the Caucasian-associated ancestry cluster.

Primers: 60 Vbeta forward and 13 Jbeta reverse. Per the original data handling: An analysis that came later counted 73 million or so unique TCR beta chains, 9 million to 12 million shared. This table comes from immunoSEQ multiplex PCR, and its TCRdb copy is limited to in-frame clones, with some not included. V and J calls and clone size are those listed in that table; D and trimming were worked out from the DNA. The data show 150,000 to 200,000 clones, roughly 85% seen once. Regarding the study as a whole: Researchers catalogued some 160 TCR beta chains as cytomegalovirus-associated. Reports described diagnosis of cytomegalovirus status by the classifier as highly specific and sensitive.

Details on this clone: Antigen: not known.

Source material: PBMCs. This receptor was identified in a man in his forties in good health and CMV-seropositive.

Written as DNA, the CDR3 is TGTGCCAGCAGTCAAACAGGGGGCCGTCAGCCCCAGCATTTT. Its translation: CASSQTGGRQPQHF. The V gene is TRBV2, the J gene TRBJ1-5; 9 nucleotides line up with TRBD1. Germline CDR1 and CDR2: SNHLY and FYNNEI. With V trimmed by 5 bases and J by 6 bases, 5 bases remained unmatched. This CDR3 has 14 residues.